This T cell receptor beta chain derives from a study of a mutant IDH1 vaccine in newly diagnosed glioma (TCRdb year 2021). Background for the entire study: Of the approximately 30 treated patients, 62.5% were male and approximately 38% were female, and a mean age of about 37 years was recorded. Prior to enrollment, standard therapy consisting of radiotherapy alone, temozolomide alone, or radiochemotherapy with temozolomide had been administered to patients, with the combination being received by most patients. For exploratory analyses, longitudinal TCRB deep sequencing was carried out in about two dozen treated patients wherever samples were available. Peripheral blood samples were drawn at six visits, namely V03 (baseline), V05, V07, V10, V12 and V13. What the research found in general, with its limitations: Across multiple MHC alleles, vaccine-induced immune responses were seen in more than 90% of patients. Availability determined which PBMC samples were chosen for TCRB deep sequencing. Pseudoprogression appeared unrelated to alterations in the top peripheral T cell clonotypes detected by TCRB sequencing. It was noted by the authors that analyses of patient blood samples could not be reproduced owing to sample limitations.

The method behind the library was the immunoSEQ multiplex PCR assay. Rearranged TCR beta chain sequences were amplified using the hsTCRB Kit according to the manufacturer's protocol. Sequencing of TCRB libraries was carried out on an Illumina MiSeq. On the authors' methods: Demultiplexing, trimming and gene mapping were performed with the kit vendor's proprietary platform. The clones in this table, taken by TCRdb from immuneACCESS, are in-frame only. Not every clone is retained; where verified, under half of the shortfall comes from an unresolved V gene, and the cause of the rest is unknown. V, J and clone size were drawn from that table, and D and trimming were deduced from the DNA. Recorded for this sample are about 67,000 clones; around 83% of them occurred a single time. The leading ten clones occupy around 4.5% of the sample. The time point label corresponds to: baseline, week 1 (first vaccination visit). The treatment or condition label on this specimen signifies: pre-vaccination baseline after standard-of-care therapy. Newly diagnosed WHO grade 3 or 4 IDH1-mutant astrocytomas showing loss of nuclear ATRX were present in the donors. The samples were drawn from NOA16, a multicentre, single-arm, open-label phase I trial in Germany that tested a mutant IDH1 peptide vaccine in humans for the first time. For immunogenicity testing, the blood drawn at visit V03 was used as the baseline sample. Genomic DNA for TCRB sequencing was isolated from EDTA blood with the DNeasy Blood and Tissue Kit.

In the germline V gene (reference sequence), CDR1 corresponds to MNHNY and CDR2 to SVGAGI. V is reduced by 0 bases and J by 7 bases, leaving a spacing of 10 bases between them. The CDR3 covers 14 residues, taking in both the cysteine and the phenylalanine. Just the 42-base CDR3 DNA is kept, in frame starting at base 1. A word on this clone: The antigen it binds to is not known. Qualities for individual bases were not recorded, and no much larger clone is one base off.

The sequencing used peripheral blood mononuclear cells (PBMCs), collected from a glioma patient treated with radiotherapy, temozolomide or both. The TCR sequence derives from a woman aged 18-30 years with glioma. Some clones in this sample may be carry-over from other donors' samples. The chain is assembled from TRBV6-6 and TRBJ2-1, with the D gene not clear enough to name. Here is the DNA: TGTGCCAGCAGTTACTCATGGCTAGTAAATGAGCAGTTCTTC. Its translation reads: CASSYSWLVNEQFF.